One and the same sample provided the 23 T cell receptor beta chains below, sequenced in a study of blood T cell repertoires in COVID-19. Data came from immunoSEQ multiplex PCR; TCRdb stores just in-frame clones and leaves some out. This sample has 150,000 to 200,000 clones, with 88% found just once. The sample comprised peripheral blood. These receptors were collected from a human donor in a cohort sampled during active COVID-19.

CDR3 region: CASSLSGVDYGYTF. The CDR3 DNA is TGCGCCAGCAGCTTGTCAGGGGTCGACTATGGCTACACCTTC. The chain links TRBV5-1 to TRBJ1-2; a weak D match, TRBD1 (6 bases). Trimming took 1 base from V and 3 from J, leaving 10 bases between them. This CDR3 is built from 14 residues. Per the germline V gene, CDR1 is SGHRS and CDR2 is YFSETQ.

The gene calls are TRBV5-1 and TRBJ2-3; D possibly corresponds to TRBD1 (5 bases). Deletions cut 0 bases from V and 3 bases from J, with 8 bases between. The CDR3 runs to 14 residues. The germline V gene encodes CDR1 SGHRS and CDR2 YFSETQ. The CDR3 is CASSLGGRTDTQYF. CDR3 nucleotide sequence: TGCGCCAGCAGCTTGGGGGGCCGGACAGATACGCAGTATTTT. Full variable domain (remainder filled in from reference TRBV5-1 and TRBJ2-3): KAGVTQTPRYLIKTRGQQVTLSCSPISGHRSVSWYQQTPGQGLQFLFEYFSETQRNKGNFPGRFSGRQFSNSRSEMNVSTLELGDSALYLCASSLGGRTDTQYFGPGTRLTVL.

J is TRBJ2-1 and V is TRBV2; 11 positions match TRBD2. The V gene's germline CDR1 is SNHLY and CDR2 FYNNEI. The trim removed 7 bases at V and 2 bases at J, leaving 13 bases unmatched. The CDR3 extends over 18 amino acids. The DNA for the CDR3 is TGTGCCAGCAACCCAGGGGCCCTGACTAGCGGGGCCTACAATGAGCAGTTCTTC. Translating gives CASNPGALTSGAYNEQFF.

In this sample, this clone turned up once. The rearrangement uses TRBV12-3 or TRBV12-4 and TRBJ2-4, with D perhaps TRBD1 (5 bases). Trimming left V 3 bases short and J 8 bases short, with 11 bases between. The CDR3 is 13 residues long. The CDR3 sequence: CASSFGRVDIQYF. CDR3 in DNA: TGTGCCAGCAGTTTTGGCAGGGTGGACATTCAGTACTTC.

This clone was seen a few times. DNA for the CDR3: TGTGCCAGCAGCTTACAGGGCAATCAGCCCCAGCATTTT. Its translation: CASSLQGNQPQHF. J is TRBJ1-5 and V is TRBV7-9, with D unresolved. Germline assignment: CDR1 SEHNR and CDR2 FQNEAQ (reference sequence). The CDR3 is 13 amino acids. V was clipped by 2 bases and J by 2 bases, with 4 bases between them.

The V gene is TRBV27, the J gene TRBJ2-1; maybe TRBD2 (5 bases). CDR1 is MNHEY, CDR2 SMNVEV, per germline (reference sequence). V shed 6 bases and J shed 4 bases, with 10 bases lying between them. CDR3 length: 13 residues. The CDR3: CASREARYNEQFF. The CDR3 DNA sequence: TGTGCCAGCAGGGAGGCCCGTTACAATGAGCAGTTCTTC.

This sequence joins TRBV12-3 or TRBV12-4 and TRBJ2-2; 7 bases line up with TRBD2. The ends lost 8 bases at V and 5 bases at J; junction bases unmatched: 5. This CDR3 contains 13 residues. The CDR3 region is CASELAGTGELFF. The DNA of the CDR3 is TGTGCCAGCGAATTAGCGGGTACCGGGGAGCTGTTTTTT.

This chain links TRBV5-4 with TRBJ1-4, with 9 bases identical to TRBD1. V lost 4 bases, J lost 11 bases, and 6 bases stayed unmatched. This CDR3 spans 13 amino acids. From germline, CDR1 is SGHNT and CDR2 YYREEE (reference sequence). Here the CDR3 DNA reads TGTGCCAGCAGCCCGGGACAGGGTGGGAAACTGTTTTTT. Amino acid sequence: CASSPGQGGKLFF. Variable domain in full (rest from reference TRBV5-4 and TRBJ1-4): ETGVTQSPTHLIKTRGQQVTLRCSSQSGHNTVSWYQQALGQGPQFIFQYYREEENGRGNFPPRFSGLQFPNYSSELNVNALELDDSALYLCASSPGQGGKLFFGSGTQLSVL.

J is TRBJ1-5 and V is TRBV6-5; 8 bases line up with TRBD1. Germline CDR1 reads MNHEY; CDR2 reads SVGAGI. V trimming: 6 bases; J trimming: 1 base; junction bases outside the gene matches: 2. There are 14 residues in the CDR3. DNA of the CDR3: TGTGCCAGCAGGTACAGGGGGAGCAATCAGCCCCAGCATTTT. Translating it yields CASRYRGSNQPQHF.

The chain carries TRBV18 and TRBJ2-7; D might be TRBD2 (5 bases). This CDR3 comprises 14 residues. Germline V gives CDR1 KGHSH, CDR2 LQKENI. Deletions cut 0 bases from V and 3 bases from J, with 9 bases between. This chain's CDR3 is CASSPPTGFYEQYF. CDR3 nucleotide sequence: TGTGCCAGCTCACCACCGACGGGGTTCTACGAGCAGTACTTC.

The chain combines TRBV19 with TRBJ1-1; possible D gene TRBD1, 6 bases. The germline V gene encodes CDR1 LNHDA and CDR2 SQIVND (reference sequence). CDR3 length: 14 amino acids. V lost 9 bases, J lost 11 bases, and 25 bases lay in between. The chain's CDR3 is CASNQDGQGQGAFF. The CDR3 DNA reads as TGTGCCAGCAACCAGGACGGGCAGGGACAAGGGGCTTTCTTT.

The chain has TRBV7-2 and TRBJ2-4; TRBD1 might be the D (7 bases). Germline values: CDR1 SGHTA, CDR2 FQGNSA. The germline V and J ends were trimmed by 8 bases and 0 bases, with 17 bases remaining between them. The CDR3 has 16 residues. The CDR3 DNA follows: TGTGCCAGCGCCCGAGCAGGGGGGTTAGCCAAAAACATTCAGTACTTC. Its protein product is CASARAGGLAKNIQYF.

In DNA form, the CDR3 reads TGTGCCAGCTCACCACGGGCAGGGGGCGGACTGGATCAGCCCCAGCATTTT. Its protein is CASSPRAGGGLDQPQHF. The gene calls are TRBV18 and TRBJ1-5; 8 bases match TRBD1. With 1 base clipped from V and 5 bases from J, the junction kept 10 bases outside the gene matches. The CDR3 consists of 17 residues. From germline, CDR1 is KGHSH and CDR2 LQKENI.

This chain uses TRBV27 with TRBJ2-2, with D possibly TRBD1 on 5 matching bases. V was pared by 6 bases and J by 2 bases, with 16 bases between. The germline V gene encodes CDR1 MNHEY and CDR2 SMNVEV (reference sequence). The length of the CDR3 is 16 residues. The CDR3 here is CASSRIRQGNTGELFF. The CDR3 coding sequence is TGTGCCAGCAGCCGCATTAGGCAGGGAAACACCGGGGAGCTGTTTTTT.

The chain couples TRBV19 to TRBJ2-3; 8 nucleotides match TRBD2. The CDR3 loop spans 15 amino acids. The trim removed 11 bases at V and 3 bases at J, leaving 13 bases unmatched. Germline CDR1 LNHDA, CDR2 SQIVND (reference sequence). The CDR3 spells CASHAGGLVTDTQYF. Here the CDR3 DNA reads TGTGCCTCCCACGCGGGGGGACTAGTAACAGATACGCAGTATTTT.

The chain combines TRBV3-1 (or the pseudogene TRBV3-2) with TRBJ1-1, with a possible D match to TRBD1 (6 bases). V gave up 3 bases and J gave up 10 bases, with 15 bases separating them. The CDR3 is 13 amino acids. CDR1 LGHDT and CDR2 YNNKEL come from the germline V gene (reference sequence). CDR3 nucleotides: TGTGCCAGCAGCCACGCGGACAGCTACGGAGCTTTCTTT. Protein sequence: CASSHADSYGAFF.

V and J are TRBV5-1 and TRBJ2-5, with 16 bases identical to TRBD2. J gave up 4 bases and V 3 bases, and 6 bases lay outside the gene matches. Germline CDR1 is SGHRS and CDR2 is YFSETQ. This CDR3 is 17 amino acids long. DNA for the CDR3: TGCGCCAGCAGCTCGGGACTAGCGGGGGGGCCGGGAGAGACCCAGTACTTC. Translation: CASSSGLAGGPGETQYF.

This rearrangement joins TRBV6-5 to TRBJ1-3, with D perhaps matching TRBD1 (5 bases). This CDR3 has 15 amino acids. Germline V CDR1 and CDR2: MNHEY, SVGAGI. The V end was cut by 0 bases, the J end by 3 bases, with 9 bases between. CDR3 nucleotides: TGTGCCAGCAGTTACTCGGGGCCGATTGGAAACACCATATATTTT. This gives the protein CASSYSGPIGNTIYF.

The CDR3 here is CASPFREDYGYTF. DNA for the CDR3: TGTGCCAGCCCGTTCAGGGAGGACTATGGCTACACCTTC. The rearrangement joins TRBV21-1 to TRBJ1-2. TRBV21-1 is labeled a pseudogene. CDR3 size: 13 residues.

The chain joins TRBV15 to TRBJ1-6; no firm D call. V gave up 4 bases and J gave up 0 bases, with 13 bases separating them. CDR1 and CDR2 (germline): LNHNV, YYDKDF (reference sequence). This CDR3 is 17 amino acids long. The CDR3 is CATSTGIPYSYNSPLHF. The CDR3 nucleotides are TGTGCCACCAGCACCGGGATCCCATACTCCTATAATTCACCCCTCCACTTT.

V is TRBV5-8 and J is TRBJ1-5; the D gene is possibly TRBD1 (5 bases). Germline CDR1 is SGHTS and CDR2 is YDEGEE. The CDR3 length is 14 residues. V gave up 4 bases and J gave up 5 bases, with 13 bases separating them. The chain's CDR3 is CASSLRQTDQPQHF. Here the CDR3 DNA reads TGTGCCAGCAGCCTACGACAGACCGATCAGCCCCAGCATTTT.

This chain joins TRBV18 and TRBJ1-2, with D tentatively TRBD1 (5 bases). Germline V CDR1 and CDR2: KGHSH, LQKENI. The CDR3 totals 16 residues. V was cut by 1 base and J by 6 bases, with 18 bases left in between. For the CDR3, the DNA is TGTGCCAGCTCACCACGCGGGGGAGATCCCCTTAATGGCTACACCTTC. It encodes CASSPRGGDPLNGYTF.

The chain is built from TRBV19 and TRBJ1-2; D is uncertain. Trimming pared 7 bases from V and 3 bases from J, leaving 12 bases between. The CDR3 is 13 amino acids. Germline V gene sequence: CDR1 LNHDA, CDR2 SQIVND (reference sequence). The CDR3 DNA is TGTGCCAGTACCAAAGCCCCGGACTATGGCTACACCTTC. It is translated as CASTKAPDYGYTF.